These T cell receptor beta chains were read from a single sample in a study of T cells after yellow fever vaccination. TCRdb reanalysed the 5' RACE reads using MiXCR and keeps one entry per CDR3 protein. Found here are around 600,000 distinct CDR3 sequences, more than 9% of them singletons; the top ten hold under 15%. The sample consisted of PBMCs, taken on the day of the yellow fever booster vaccination. The receptor set was obtained from a man aged 30 to 39 who received the YFV17D yellow fever vaccine. CDR3s include the opening cysteine and the closing phenylalanine or tryptophan. Each record gives: clone size, J gene, V gene, D gene, CDR3 DNA, CDR3 protein. D genes are given only for firm matches. Some rows mark clone size as missing; the rest say once, few, many or name a class of expanded clone.

size: few
J: TRBJ2-7
V: TRBV7-8
D: TRBD2
DNA: TGTGCCAGCAGCTTGCAGCGGGAGTTCTCCTACGAGCAGTACTTC
CDR3: CASSLQREFSYEQYF

size: few
J: TRBJ1-4
V: TRBV29-1
D: TRBD1
DNA: TGCAGCGTCAGACCCGGGACAGGTGGTGAAAAACTGTTTTTT
CDR3: CSVRPGTGGEKLFF

size: few
J: TRBJ2-4
V: TRBV5-1
D: .
DNA: TGCGCCAGCAGCTTCGGAGGGGGGGTAGTTCAGTACTTC
CDR3: CASSFGGGVVQYF

size: few
J: TRBJ1-1
V: TRBV12-3/TRBV12-4
D: .
DNA: TGTGCCAGCAGTTTCCTACACCGAGAAGCTTTCTTT
CDR3: CASSFLHREAFF

size: few
J: TRBJ2-4
V: TRBV19
D: .
DNA: TGTGCCAGTAGCCCTCAGGGGTTGGCCAAAAACATTCAGTACTTC
CDR3: CASSPQGLAKNIQYF

size: .
J: TRBJ2-7
V: TRBV30
D: TRBD2
DNA: TGTGCCTGGGTTAGCGGGAGGGGGGGGAAAGACCCTATCTACGAGCAGTACTTC
CDR3: CAWVSGRGGKDPIYEQYF

size: few
J: TRBJ1-6
V: TRBV7-2
D: TRBD1
DNA: TGTGCCAGCAGCGGTCGACAGGGCTCACCCCTCCACTTT
CDR3: CASSGRQGSPLHF

size: .
J: TRBJ2-1
V: TRBV4-2
D: .
DNA: TGTGCCAGCAGCCCCGGGACATGGCCCTACAATGAGCAGTTCTTC
CDR3: CASSPGTWPYNEQFF

size: few
J: TRBJ2-1
V: TRBV7-8
D: .
DNA: TGTGCCAGCAGCTTAGAACTGTCCAGCAATGAGCAGTTCTTC
CDR3: CASSLELSSNEQFF

size: few
J: TRBJ2-5
V: TRBV9
D: TRBD2
DNA: TGTGCCAGCAGCCCAACCGGGACTAGCGTTGAGACCCAGTACTTC
CDR3: CASSPTGTSVETQYF

size: many
J: TRBJ2-2
V: TRBV5-1
D: .
DNA: TGCGCCAGCAGCTTTACCGGGACTAACACCGGGGAGCTGTTTTTT
CDR3: CASSFTGTNTGELFF

size: .
J: TRBJ2-6
V: TRBV15
D: .
DNA: TGTGCCACCAGCAGAGAAAGGGGAGGGGCCAACGTCCTGACTTTC
CDR3: CATSRERGGANVLTF

size: few
J: TRBJ1-5
V: TRBV6-1
D: .
DNA: TGTGCCAGCAGCCGCTCCACGTACAATCAGCCCCAGCATTTT
CDR3: CASSRSTYNQPQHF

size: .
J: TRBJ2-5
V: TRBV11-2
D: .
DNA: TGTGCCAGCAGCTCAGGTCTTGGGACACCGGCCGAGGGGACCCAGTACTTC
CDR3: CASSSGLGTPAEGTQYF

size: few
J: TRBJ1-5
V: TRBV20-1
D: .
DNA: TGCAGTGCTAGAGATATTAGGAGCGGTAGTCAGCCCCAGCATTTT
CDR3: CSARDIRSGSQPQHF

size: few
J: TRBJ2-2
V: TRBV5-1
D: .
DNA: TGCGCCAGCAGGATTGGGAACGCGAACACCGGGGAGCTGTTTTTT
CDR3: CASRIGNANTGELFF

size: few
J: TRBJ2-7
V: TRBV3-1
D: .
DNA: TGTGCCAGCAGCCATTCTAGTCAAAGCGAGCAGTACTTC
CDR3: CASSHSSQSEQYF

size: .
J: TRBJ2-1
V: TRBV30
D: .
DNA: TGTGCCTGGAGTGTACACCTAGTCAATGAGCAGTTCTTC
CDR3: CAWSVHLVNEQFF

size: .
J: TRBJ2-5
V: TRBV5-1
D: .
DNA: TGCGCCAGCAACAGACAGCCCTCGGAGACCCAGTACTTC
CDR3: CASNRQPSETQYF

size: .
J: TRBJ1-1
V: TRBV3-1
D: TRBD1
DNA: TGTGCCAGCAGCCCTCGACAGGGCCGAGCTTTCTTT
CDR3: CASSPRQGRAFF

size: .
J: TRBJ2-5
V: TRBV7-2
D: TRBD2
DNA: TGTGCCAGCAGCAACAGGCCCCTAGCGGGAAGAGAGACCCAGTACTTC
CDR3: CASSNRPLAGRETQYF

size: many
J: TRBJ2-7
V: TRBV4-1
D: TRBD1
DNA: TGCGCCAGCAGCCAAGGCTTGACAGGGGGCTACGAGCAGTACTTC
CDR3: CASSQGLTGGYEQYF

size: many
J: TRBJ1-6
V: TRBV20-1
D: .
DNA: TGCAGTGCCCCAAGGGGGGGGGGTTCGGCTTATAATTCACCCCTCCACTTT
CDR3: CSAPRGGGSAYNSPLHF

size: few
J: TRBJ2-7
V: TRBV6-5
D: TRBD2
DNA: TGTGCCAGCAGTAACCTCCGGGGACTATCCTACGAGCAGTACTTC
CDR3: CASSNLRGLSYEQYF

size: few
J: TRBJ1-1
V: TRBV20-1
D: .
DNA: TGCAGTGCTAGGGGGGGTGAAGCTTTCTTT
CDR3: CSARGGEAFF

size: .
J: TRBJ1-5
V: TRBV10-3
D: .
DNA: TGTGCCATCAGTGAGTCTCTCGGTAGCAATCAGCCCCAGCATTTT
CDR3: CAISESLGSNQPQHF

size: many
J: TRBJ2-3
V: TRBV15
D: TRBD2
DNA: TGTGCCACCAGCAGAGCTAGCGGGAGGAGCACAGATACGCAGTATTTT
CDR3: CATSRASGRSTDTQYF

size: many
J: TRBJ2-2
V: TRBV7-9
D: .
DNA: TGTGCCAGCAGCCTTGAAATCGGGGAGCTGTTTTTT
CDR3: CASSLEIGELFF

size: few
J: TRBJ2-2
V: TRBV7-2
D: TRBD2
DNA: TGTGCCAGCAGCAAGGCCGGGACTACCTCCGGGGAGCTGTTTTTT
CDR3: CASSKAGTTSGELFF

size: few
J: TRBJ2-7
V: TRBV5-1
D: TRBD2
DNA: TGCGCCAGCAGCCCATGGTCGGGAGCGGGAGCGGTCTCCGAGCAGTACTTC
CDR3: CASSPWSGAGAVSEQYF

size: few
J: TRBJ2-3
V: TRBV28
D: TRBD2
DNA: TGTGCCAGCAGTTTACCCTCACCGGGAGGGGACCAAGCTCTCACAGATACGCAGTATTTT
CDR3: CASSLPSPGGDQALTDTQYF

size: few
J: TRBJ2-3
V: TRBV20-1
D: .
DNA: TGCAGTGCTAGAGATGCGCGGGGCGAGGCAGATACGCAGTATTTT
CDR3: CSARDARGEADTQYF

size: .
J: TRBJ2-5
V: TRBV20-1
D: .
DNA: TGCAGCGTCACCATGGGTGCTGAGACCCAGTACTTC
CDR3: CSVTMGAETQYF

size: few
J: TRBJ2-1
V: TRBV20-1
D: .
DNA: TGCAGTGCCGGTAGAAGTTCCTACAATGAGCAGTTCTTC
CDR3: CSAGRSSYNEQFF

size: few
J: TRBJ1-6
V: TRBV15
D: .
DNA: TGTGCCACCAGCAGAGACCTCGGGGGACGGCCTTATAATTCACCCCTCCACTTT
CDR3: CATSRDLGGRPYNSPLHF

size: .
J: TRBJ2-3
V: TRBV7-8
D: .
DNA: TGTGCCAGCAGCTCCCTCCCCGGAGCTATCGCACAGGATACGCAGTATTTT
CDR3: CASSSLPGAIAQDTQYF

size: many
J: TRBJ2-3
V: TRBV27
D: .
DNA: TGTGCCAGCAGTTTAGGGTACACAGATACGCAGTATTTT
CDR3: CASSLGYTDTQYF

size: few
J: TRBJ2-1
V: TRBV6-2/TRBV6-3
D: TRBD2
DNA: TGTGCCAGCAGTTACTTCCCATGGACTAGCGGGAGGTTGGATGAGCAGTTCTTC
CDR3: CASSYFPWTSGRLDEQFF

size: .
J: TRBJ2-7
V: TRBV20-1
D: .
DNA: TGCAGTGCAATCGACGGTTCCTACGAGCCGTACTTC
CDR3: CSAIDGSYEPYF

size: .
J: TRBJ2-6
V: TRBV24-1
D: .
DNA: TGTGCCACCAGTGAAATGACGGGGACTGGGGCCAACGTCCTGACTTTC
CDR3: CATSEMTGTGANVLTF

size: .
J: TRBJ2-3
V: TRBV20-1
D: TRBD2
DNA: TGCAGTGCGAAAAGGACTAGCGGGAGCACAGATACGCAGTATTTT
CDR3: CSAKRTSGSTDTQYF

size: .
J: TRBJ1-1
V: TRBV5-6
D: .
DNA: TGTGCCGGAGGACGTTTACGGATGAACACTGAAGCTTTCTTT
CDR3: CAGGRLRMNTEAFF

size: few
J: TRBJ2-7
V: TRBV18
D: .
DNA: TGTGCCAGCTCACCGGGTCTTATACAGCCGAGCTCCTACGAGCAGTACTTC
CDR3: CASSPGLIQPSSYEQYF